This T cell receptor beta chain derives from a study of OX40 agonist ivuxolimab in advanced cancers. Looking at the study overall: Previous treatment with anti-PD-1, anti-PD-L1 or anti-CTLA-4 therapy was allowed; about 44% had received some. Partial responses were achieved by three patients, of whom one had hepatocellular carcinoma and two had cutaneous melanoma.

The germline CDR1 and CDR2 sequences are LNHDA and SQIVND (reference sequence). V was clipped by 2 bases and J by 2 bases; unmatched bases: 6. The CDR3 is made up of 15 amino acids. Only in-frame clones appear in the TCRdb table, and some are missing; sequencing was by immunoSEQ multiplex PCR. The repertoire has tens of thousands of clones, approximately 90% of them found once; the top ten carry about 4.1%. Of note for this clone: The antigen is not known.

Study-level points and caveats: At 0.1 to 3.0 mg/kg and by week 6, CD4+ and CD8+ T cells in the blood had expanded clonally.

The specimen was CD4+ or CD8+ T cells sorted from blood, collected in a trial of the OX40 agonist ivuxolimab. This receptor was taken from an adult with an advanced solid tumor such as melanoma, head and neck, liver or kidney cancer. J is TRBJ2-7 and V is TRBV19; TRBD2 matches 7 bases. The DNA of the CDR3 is TGTGCCAGTAGTATATACGCGGGAGAAACCTACGAGCAGTACTTC. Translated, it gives CASSIYAGETYEQYF.